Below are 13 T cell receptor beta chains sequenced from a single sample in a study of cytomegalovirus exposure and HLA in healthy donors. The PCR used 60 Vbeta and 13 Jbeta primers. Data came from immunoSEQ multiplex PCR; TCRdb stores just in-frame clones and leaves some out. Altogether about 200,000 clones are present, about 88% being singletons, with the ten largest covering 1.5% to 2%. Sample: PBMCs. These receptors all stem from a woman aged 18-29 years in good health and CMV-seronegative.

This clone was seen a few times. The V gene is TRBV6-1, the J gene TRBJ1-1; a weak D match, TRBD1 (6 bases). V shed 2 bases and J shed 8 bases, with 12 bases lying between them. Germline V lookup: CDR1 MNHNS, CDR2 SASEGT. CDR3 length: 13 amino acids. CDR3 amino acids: CASSELRGGEAFF. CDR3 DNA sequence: TGTGCCAGCAGTGAATTAAGAGGGGGAGAAGCTTTCTTT.

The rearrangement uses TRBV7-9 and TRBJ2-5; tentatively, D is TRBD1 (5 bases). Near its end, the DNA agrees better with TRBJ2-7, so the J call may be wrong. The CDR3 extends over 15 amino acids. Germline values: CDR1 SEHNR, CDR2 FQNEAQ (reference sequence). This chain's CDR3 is CASSPGRGSAREQYF. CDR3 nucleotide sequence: TGTGCCAGCAGCCCGGGTAGGGGATCCGCGCGCGAGCAGTACTTC.

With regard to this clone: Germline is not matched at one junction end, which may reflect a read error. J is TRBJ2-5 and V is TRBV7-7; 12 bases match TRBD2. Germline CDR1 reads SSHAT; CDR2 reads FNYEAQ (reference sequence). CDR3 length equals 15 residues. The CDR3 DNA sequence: TGTGCTAGCAGCTTCTTGACTAGCGGGAGTGAGACCCAGTACTTC. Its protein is CASSFLTSGSETQYF.

The CDR3 nucleotides are TGCGCCAGCAGCTTGGCCGAGGGGGGGTATGAAGCTTTCTTT. It yields the protein CASSLAEGGYEAFF. The rearrangement uses TRBV5-1 and TRBJ1-1; tentative D call: TRBD1 (6 bases). The V gene lost 0 bases and the J gene lost 7 bases, with 13 bases spanning the gap. The germline V gene has CDR1 SGHRS and CDR2 YFSETQ. CDR3 length equals 14 residues.

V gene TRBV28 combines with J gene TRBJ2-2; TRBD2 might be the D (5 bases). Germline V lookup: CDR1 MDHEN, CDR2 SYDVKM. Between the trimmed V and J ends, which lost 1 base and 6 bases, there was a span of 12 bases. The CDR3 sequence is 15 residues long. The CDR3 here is CASSLYVTSPGELFF. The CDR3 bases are TGTGCCAGCAGTTTATACGTTACTAGTCCCGGGGAGCTGTTTTTT.

CDR3 protein: CASSPLTSGGYNEQFF. The CDR3, as DNA: TGCGCCAGCAGCCCACTGACTAGCGGGGGGTACAATGAGCAGTTCTTC. This chain joins TRBV5-1 and TRBJ2-1; 13 bases align to TRBD2. The trim removed 4 bases at V and 4 bases at J, leaving 5 bases unmatched. This CDR3 spans 16 amino acids. Germline CDR1 SGHRS, CDR2 YFSETQ.

Written as DNA, the CDR3 is TGTGCCAGCAGCCGGGGAAGCGGGGGGTGGAACGAGCAGTACTTC. This sequence encodes CASSRGSGGWNEQYF. The rearrangement joins TRBV27 to TRBJ2-7, with 9 bases that match TRBD2. Unmatched junction bases numbered 11, after V lost 6 bases and J lost 5 bases. The CDR3 extends over 15 amino acids. Germline V gives CDR1 MNHEY, CDR2 SMNVEV (reference sequence).

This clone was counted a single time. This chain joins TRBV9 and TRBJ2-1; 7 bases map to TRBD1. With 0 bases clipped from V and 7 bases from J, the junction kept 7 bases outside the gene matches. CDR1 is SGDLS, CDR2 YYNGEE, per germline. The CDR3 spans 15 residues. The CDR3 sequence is CASSVGRTGWNEQFF. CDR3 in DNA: TGTGCCAGCAGCGTAGGGAGGACAGGCTGGAATGAGCAGTTCTTC.

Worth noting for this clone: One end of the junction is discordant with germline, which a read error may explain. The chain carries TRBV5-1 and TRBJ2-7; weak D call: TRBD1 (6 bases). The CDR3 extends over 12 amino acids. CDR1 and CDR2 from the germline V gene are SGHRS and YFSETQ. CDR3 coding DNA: TGCGCCAGCAGCGTGATGGGACAAATGTTTAGTTTC. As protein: CASSVMGQMFSF.

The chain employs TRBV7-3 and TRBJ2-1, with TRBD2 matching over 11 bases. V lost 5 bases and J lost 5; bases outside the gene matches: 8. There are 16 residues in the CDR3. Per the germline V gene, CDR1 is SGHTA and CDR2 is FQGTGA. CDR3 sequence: CASSPIAGGPDNEQFF. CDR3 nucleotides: TGTGCCAGCAGCCCTATAGCGGGAGGGCCGGACAATGAGCAGTTCTTC.

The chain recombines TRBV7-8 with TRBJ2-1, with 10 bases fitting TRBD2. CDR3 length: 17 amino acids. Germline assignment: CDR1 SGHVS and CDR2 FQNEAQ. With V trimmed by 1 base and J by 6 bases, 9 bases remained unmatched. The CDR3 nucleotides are TGTGCCAGCAGCTTAGTTAATAGCGGGGGGCGGCTCAATGAGCAGTTCTTC. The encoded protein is CASSLVNSGGRLNEQFF.

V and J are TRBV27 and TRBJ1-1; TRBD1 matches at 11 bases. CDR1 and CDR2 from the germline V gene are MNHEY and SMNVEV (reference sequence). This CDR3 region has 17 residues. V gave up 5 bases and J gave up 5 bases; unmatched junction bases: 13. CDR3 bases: TGTGCCAGCAGTCCCGGGACAGGGGGATTAGAGGGAACTGAAGCTTTCTTT. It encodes CASSPGTGGLEGTEAFF.

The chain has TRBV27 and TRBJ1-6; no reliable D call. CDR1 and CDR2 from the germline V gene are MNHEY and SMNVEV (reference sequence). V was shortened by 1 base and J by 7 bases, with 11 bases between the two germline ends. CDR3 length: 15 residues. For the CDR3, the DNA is TGTGCCAGCAGTTTATTCACCCGCGAGAATTCACCCCTCCACTTT. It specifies CASSLFTRENSPLHF.